Listed here are 17 T cell receptor beta chains from one sample, sequenced in a study of T cell responses to AZD1222 COVID-19 vaccine. Repertoires were generated with immunoSEQ multiplex PCR, while TCRdb's copy carries only in-frame clones and drops some. The sample lists 100,000 or so clones, roughly nine tenths seen once, with 3.7% in the top ten. This material consisted of peripheral blood, taken on day 0 of AZD1222 vaccination. These receptors came from an adult in good health.

This chain connects TRBV7-8 to TRBJ1-1; D remains ambiguous. The CDR3 sequence is 12 residues long. Per the germline V gene, CDR1 is SGHVS and CDR2 is FQNEAQ. V dropped 0 bases and J dropped 5 bases, with 4 bases sitting between them. The CDR3 DNA reads TGTGCCAGCAGCTTAGCCAGTACTGAAGCTTTCTTT. This encodes CASSLASTEAFF.

The chain joins TRBV15 to TRBJ1-5; D uncertain. Trimming took off 6 bases at V and 0 bases at J, with 6 bases between the two ends. This CDR3 is 13 amino acids long. The germline V gene has CDR1 LNHNV and CDR2 YYDKDF (reference sequence). The CDR3 DNA reads TGTGCCACCAGTCCCCCTAGCAATCAGCCCCAGCATTTT. Its translation: CATSPPSNQPQHF.

This clone was detected once. The chain couples TRBV6-5 to TRBJ2-5; 8 bases are shared with TRBD2. The ends lost 1 base at V and 5 bases at J; junction bases unmatched: 6. The CDR3 runs 15 residues. The germline V gene encodes CDR1 MNHEY and CDR2 SVGAGI. The CDR3 is CASSYWGGGPETQYF. In DNA, the CDR3 is TGTGCCAGCAGTTACTGGGGCGGGGGGCCGGAGACCCAGTACTTC.

V gene TRBV5-4 combines with J gene TRBJ1-3; D remains ambiguous. The length of the CDR3 is 13 residues. Per germline, CDR1 SGHNT and CDR2 YYREEE (reference sequence). V lost 6 bases and J 4 bases, leaving 11 bases between the germline ends. Here the CDR3 DNA reads TGTGCCAGCACCTTCGATAGGGGAAACACCATATATTTT. Its protein product is CASTFDRGNTIYF.

The chain has TRBV4-3 and TRBJ2-7; the D gene is possibly TRBD1 (5 bases). Germline values: CDR1 LGHNA, CDR2 YSLEER. The ends were cut back, 1 base at V and 4 bases at J, with 11 bases in the middle. The CDR3 is made up of 14 amino acids. The CDR3: CASSQGMDTYEQYF. The CDR3 coding sequence is TGCGCCAGCAGCCAAGGGATGGACACGTACGAGCAGTACTTC.

This chain connects TRBV7-9 to TRBJ1-1, with 7 bases aligning to TRBD1. Germline values: CDR1 SEHNR, CDR2 FQNEAQ (reference sequence). V lost 1 base and J lost 6; bases outside the gene matches: 5. There are 14 residues in the CDR3. This chain's CDR3 is CASSLGTGAAEAFF. CDR3 coding DNA: TGTGCCAGCAGCTTAGGAACAGGGGCTGCTGAAGCTTTCTTT. Complete variable domain (other parts from reference TRBV7-9 and TRBJ1-1): DTGVSQNPRHKITKRGQNVTFRCDPISEHNRLYWYRQTLGQGPEFLTYFQNEAQLEKSRLLSDRFSAERPKGSFSTLEIQRTEQGDSAMYLCASSLGTGAAEAFFGQGTRLTVV.

The gene calls are TRBV6-5 and TRBJ1-3, with 9 bases identical to TRBD1. CDR3 size: 13 residues. V lost 10 bases, J lost 2 bases, and 3 bases stayed unmatched. Looked up from germline, CDR1 is MNHEY and CDR2 is SVGAGI. Here the CDR3 reads CAIGTGPGNTIYF. In nucleotides, the CDR3 is TGTGCCATCGGGACAGGGCCTGGAAACACCATATATTTT.

V usage is TRBV11-2 and J usage is TRBJ2-7, with a possible D match to TRBD1 (5 bases). Trimming stripped 0 bases from V and 3 bases from J, with 9 bases between. In germline, CDR1 is SGHAT, CDR2 FQNNGV. The CDR3 loop spans 14 amino acids. The CDR3 DNA reads TGTGCCAGCAGCTTAGACAGGGTGGGCTACGAGCAGTACTTC. It translates to CASSLDRVGYEQYF.

The sample holds one count of this clone. V and J are TRBV5-1 and TRBJ2-7, with D perhaps TRBD1 (6 bases). This CDR3 region has 14 residues. With 2 bases removed from V and 0 bases from J, the gap between germline ends came to 9 bases. CDR1 is SGHRS, CDR2 YFSETQ, per germline. For the CDR3, the DNA is TGCGCCAGCAGCTTCGACAGGCCCTCCTACGAGCAGTACTTC. This sequence encodes CASSFDRPSYEQYF. Supplemented by reference TRBV5-1 and TRBJ2-7, the full variable domain reads KAGVTQTPRYLIKTRGQQVTLSCSPISGHRSVSWYQQTPGQGLQFLFEYFSETQRNKGNFPGRFSGRQFSNSRSEMNVSTLELGDSALYLCASSFDRPSYEQYFGPGTRLTVT.

V is TRBV12-3 or TRBV12-4 and J is TRBJ2-1; D not certain. The CDR3 totals 12 residues. Trimming left V 3 bases short and J 9 bases short, with 9 bases between. The chain's CDR3 is CASSLGLREQFF. Here the CDR3 DNA reads TGTGCCAGCAGTTTGGGTCTCCGTGAGCAGTTCTTC.

In DNA form, the CDR3 reads TGTGCCAGCAGTTGGGGGCGGAACACTGAAGCTTTCTTT. The encoded protein is CASSWGRNTEAFF. This chain uses TRBV12-3 or TRBV12-4 with TRBJ1-1; D is possibly TRBD1 (6 bases). CDR3 size: 13 residues. V lost 4 bases, J lost 1 base, and 7 bases lay in between.

CDR3 region: CASSSIGLAGTPQYF. CDR3 bases: TGCGCCAGCAGCTCCATCGGACTAGCGGGGACCCCCCAGTACTTC. The V call is TRBV5-1, the J call TRBJ2-5, with 12 bases lining up with TRBD2. Germline V CDR1 and CDR2: SGHRS, YFSETQ. The CDR3 is 15 amino acids. The ends lost 3 bases at V and 9 bases at J; junction bases unmatched: 9.

The chain recombines TRBV6-4 with TRBJ2-1; 7 bases are a match to TRBD1. This CDR3 has 17 residues. Germline CDR1 and CDR2: MRHNA and SNTAGT. The V segment lost 2 bases and the J segment 6 bases; nucleotides outside the gene matches: 13. The CDR3, as DNA: TGTGCCAGCAGTGACCGCCCAGACAGGGCGCCCATCAATGAGCAGTTCTTC. Translating gives CASSDRPDRAPINEQFF.

This rearrangement joins TRBV27 to TRBJ1-4; no firm D call. The germline V gene has CDR1 MNHEY and CDR2 SMNVEV (reference sequence). V was clipped by 5 bases and J by 8 bases, with 18 bases between them. CDR3 length equals 15 residues. CDR3 nucleotides: TGTGCCAGCAGTGTTCGGTCGGGCTTTGGCGAAAAACTGTTTTTT. Residues: CASSVRSGFGEKLFF.

The genes are TRBV5-1 and TRBJ2-7; D remains ambiguous. CDR3 size: 16 residues. Germline V gives CDR1 SGHRS, CDR2 YFSETQ. V was pared by 2 bases and J by 1 base, with 16 bases between. This CDR3 reads CASSFSDAALSYEQYF. Here the CDR3 DNA reads TGCGCCAGCAGCTTTTCCGACGCCGCCCTATCCTACGAGCAGTACTTC.

This clone has just a few counts. This rearrangement joins TRBV12-3 or TRBV12-4 to TRBJ2-7; perhaps TRBD1 as D (6 bases). With 4 bases removed from V and 7 bases from J, the gap between germline ends came to 14 bases. The CDR3 spans 13 residues. CDR3 sequence (DNA): TGTGCCAGCAGTTCGCAACAGGGAAAAGAGCAGTACTTC. Translation gives CASSSQQGKEQYF.

The table lists this clone with a few counts. The chain recombines TRBV19 with TRBJ1-6; D is ambiguous. The CDR3 totals 13 residues. Germline assignment: CDR1 LNHDA and CDR2 SQIVND (reference sequence). Trimming took 6 bases from V and 9 from J, leaving 12 bases between them. The DNA of the CDR3 is TGTGCCAGTAGGGACCGGTGGGGTTCACCCCTCCACTTT. Amino acid sequence: CASRDRWGSPLHF.